A selection of T cell receptor beta chains follows, all from one sample in a study of identical twins. TCRdb fed the 5' RACE reads into MiXCR, producing one record per CDR3 protein. Altogether approximately 690,000 distinct CDR3 sequences are present, less than 7% being singletons, with the ten largest covering roughly 1.6%. The sequenced sample consisted of naive T cells sorted from blood. Receptors were obtained from a man in his late teens or twenties in good health. Both conserved end residues are part of each CDR3. D genes are given only for firm matches. Size tells how often a clone was seen (once, few, many) or the class of an expanded clone, and some rows leave it out.

size	V	J	D	DNA	CDR3
many	TRBV7-9	TRBJ2-1	TRBD2	TGTGCCAGCAGCTTAGTGCGGGAGGTGAATGAGCAGTTCTTC	CASSLVREVNEQFF
few	TRBV4-1	TRBJ1-2	NA	TGCGCCAGCAGCCCAACGACGGGAGGGGCGCTCCCAAACTATGGCTACACCTTC	CASSPTTGGALPNYGYTF
many	TRBV21-1	TRBJ1-2	NA	TGTGCCAGCAGCGAAACCTTCGCGACAGCGCAACAGGGCTACACCTTC	CASSETFATAQQGYTF
NA	TRBV4-1	TRBJ2-3	TRBD1	TGCGCCAGCAGCCAAAGGACAGGGGCCGTCGCAGATACGCAGTTTTTT	CASSQRTGAVADTQFF
few	TRBV14	TRBJ2-1	NA	TGTGCCAGCAGCCAAGATTATGGGGTCCATGAGCAGTTCTTC	CASSQDYGVHEQFF
NA	TRBV15	TRBJ2-7	TRBD2	TGTGCCACCAGCAGAGAACTTCTAGGCGGGGGCTACGAGCAGTACTTC	CATSRELLGGGYEQYF
NA	TRBV18	TRBJ2-3	NA	TGTGCCAGCTCACCACCTAGAGGGGATGAGGCAGATACGCAGTATTTT	CASSPPRGDEADTQYF
few	TRBV7-9	TRBJ2-7	TRBD1	TGTGCCAGCAGCGGAGGGACAGGAACTTCCACCTACGAGCAGTACTTC	CASSGGTGTSTYEQYF
many	TRBV11-2	TRBJ1-6	NA	TGTGCCAGCAGCTTACGAGGGAATTCACCCCTCCACTTT	CASSLRGNSPLHF
many	TRBV7-2	TRBJ1-5	NA	TGTGCCAGCAGCGCCGAACCGGGGCCCCAGCATTTT	CASSAEPGPQHF
few	TRBV6-2/TRBV6-3	TRBJ2-7	TRBD2	TGTGCCAGCAGATCAACCGGGACTAGCATCTACGAGCAGTACTTC	CASRSTGTSIYEQYF
few	TRBV9	TRBJ2-1	NA	TGTGCCAGCAGCGGGATTCACAATGAGCAGTTCTTC	CASSGIHNEQFF
few	TRBV7-9	TRBJ2-3	TRBD2	TGTGCCAGCAGCCTCCAACTAGCGGGATTCACAGATACGCAGTATTTT	CASSLQLAGFTDTQYF
many	TRBV9	TRBJ2-3	TRBD2	TGTGCCAGCAGCCCCCGTGGGCGGGAGGGCCTAGCAGATACGCAGTATTTT	CASSPRGREGLADTQYF
many	TRBV15	TRBJ2-1	NA	TGTGCCACCAGCAGAGACGCGGACAGAGACAATGAGCAGTTCTTC	CATSRDADRDNEQFF
many	TRBV6-5	TRBJ1-3	NA	TGTGCCAGCAGTTACCGGGGAGCCAACTCTGGAAACACCATATATTTT	CASSYRGANSGNTIYF
NA	TRBV11-2	TRBJ2-2	NA	TGTGCCAGCAGCCCCCGGTCGTTGACCCCTAGAGCGGAGCTGTTTTTT	CASSPRSLTPRAELFF
NA	TRBV19	TRBJ1-2	NA	TGTGCCAGTAGTATAGATGACCGAGCCTATGGCTACACCTTC	CASSIDDRAYGYTF
many	TRBV6-5	TRBJ2-1	NA	TGTGCCAGCAGTTACTCGACTAGTGAGCAGTTCTTC	CASSYSTSEQFF
many	TRBV20-1	TRBJ2-1	TRBD2	TGCAGTGCGAGCGACTTAAAGCGGGAGATCGATGAGCAGTTCTTC	CSASDLKREIDEQFF
many	TRBV29-1	TRBJ2-3	NA	TGCAGCGGCCGGGGCAGGTTCACAGATACGCAGTATTTT	CSGRGRFTDTQYF
many	TRBV5-1	TRBJ2-1	NA	TGCGCCAGCAGGGGACCAGAAGCAGTCGTTGAGCAGTTCTTC	CASRGPEAVVEQFF
NA	TRBV28	TRBJ2-1	NA	TGTGCCAGCAGTTTATGGGGTGAGACTGACAATGAGCAGTTCTTC	CASSLWGETDNEQFF
many	TRBV29-1	TRBJ2-7	NA	TGCAGCGTTGGAACAGGGTTCTACGAGCAGTACTTC	CSVGTGFYEQYF
many	TRBV20-1	TRBJ2-2	NA	TGCAGTGCCCTACCGGACGGATACACCGGGGAGCTGTTTTTT	CSALPDGYTGELFF
few	TRBV11-2	TRBJ2-1	TRBD2	TGTGCCAGCAGCTCTAGGACTAGCCAGCATTACAATGAGCAGTTCTTC	CASSSRTSQHYNEQFF
few	TRBV29-1	TRBJ2-7	NA	TGCAGCGTTGAAGACGGGGGCCGGCTAGCAGGTTACGAGCAGTACTTC	CSVEDGGRLAGYEQYF
few	TRBV19	TRBJ2-3	NA	TGTGCCAGTAGTATTACGACCGGGCGCACAGATACGCAGTATTTT	CASSITTGRTDTQYF
many	TRBV20-1	TRBJ2-3	TRBD2	TGCAGTGCTGAACGACTAGCGGGAGGGACAGATACGCAGTATTTT	CSAERLAGGTDTQYF
many	TRBV4-3	TRBJ2-7	NA	TGCGCCAGCAGCGAGGGGTCCTCGTCCTCCTACGAGCAGTACTTC	CASSEGSSSSYEQYF
few	TRBV4-2	TRBJ2-2	NA	TGTGCCAGCAGCTCCCTGGGGGCGATTTTTCCCGGGGAGCTGTTTTTT	CASSSLGAIFPGELFF
NA	TRBV3-1	TRBJ2-1	TRBD1	TGTGCCAGCAGCCAAGAAACGGGACAGAATTACTACAATGAGCAGTTCTTC	CASSQETGQNYYNEQFF
few	TRBV12-3/TRBV12-4	TRBJ1-4	NA	TGTGCCAGCAGTCCAATTCTTGGCGGCCTTGGCCGGCTGTTTTTT	CASSPILGGLGRLFF
few	TRBV9	TRBJ1-6	NA	TGTGCCAGCAGAGACCAAGGGGGTCAGTCCTATAATTCACCCCTCCACTTT	CASRDQGGQSYNSPLHF
few	TRBV19	TRBJ2-1	NA	TGTGCCAGTAGTATAGCGGACTCCAATGAGCAGTTCTTC	CASSIADSNEQFF
few	TRBV28	TRBJ2-3	TRBD2	TGTGCCAGCAGTTTATGGTCCTGGCGGAAGACTAGCGGGGATCGCCAAGATACGCAGTATTTT	CASSLWSWRKTSGDRQDTQYF
many	TRBV6-5	TRBJ2-3	NA	TGTGCCAGCAGTTACCCCTCCAGGGACGATACGCAGTATTTT	CASSYPSRDDTQYF
many	TRBV4-2	TRBJ1-1	NA	TGTGCCAGCAGCCAAGGGATGAACACTGAAGCTTTCTTT	CASSQGMNTEAFF
few	TRBV13	TRBJ2-7	TRBD2	TGTGCCAGCAGCTTAATAGTAAGCGGGAGCTACGAGCAGTACTTC	CASSLIVSGSYEQYF
many	TRBV6-1	TRBJ2-3	NA	TGTGCCAGCAAGGCAGCCAGCACAGATACGCAGTATTTT	CASKAASTDTQYF
NA	TRBV12-3/TRBV12-4	TRBJ2-2	TRBD2	TGTGCCAGCAGTTTCCGTTGGGGGGGCACCGGGGAGCTGTTTTTT	CASSFRWGGTGELFF